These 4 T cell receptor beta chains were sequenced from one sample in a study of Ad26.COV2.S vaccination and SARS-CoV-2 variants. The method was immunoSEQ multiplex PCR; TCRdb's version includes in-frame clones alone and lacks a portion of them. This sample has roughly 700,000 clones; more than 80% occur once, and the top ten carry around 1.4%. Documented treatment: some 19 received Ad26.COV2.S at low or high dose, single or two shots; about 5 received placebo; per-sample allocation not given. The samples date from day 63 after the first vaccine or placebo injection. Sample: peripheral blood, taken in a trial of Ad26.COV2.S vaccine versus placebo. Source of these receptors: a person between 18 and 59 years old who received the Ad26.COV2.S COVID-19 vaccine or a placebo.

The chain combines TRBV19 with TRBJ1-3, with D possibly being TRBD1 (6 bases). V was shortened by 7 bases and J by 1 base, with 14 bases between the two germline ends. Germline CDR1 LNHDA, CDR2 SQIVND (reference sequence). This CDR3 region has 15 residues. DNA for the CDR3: TGTGCCAGTAATTTGGGGGCTACTTCTGGAAACACCATATATTTT. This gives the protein CASNLGATSGNTIYF.

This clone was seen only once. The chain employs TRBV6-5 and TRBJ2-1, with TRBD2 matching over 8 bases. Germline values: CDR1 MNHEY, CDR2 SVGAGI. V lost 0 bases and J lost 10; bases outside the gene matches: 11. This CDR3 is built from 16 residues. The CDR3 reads CASSYSKREPREEQFF. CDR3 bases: TGTGCCAGCAGTTACTCCAAGCGGGAGCCCAGGGAAGAGCAGTTCTTC.

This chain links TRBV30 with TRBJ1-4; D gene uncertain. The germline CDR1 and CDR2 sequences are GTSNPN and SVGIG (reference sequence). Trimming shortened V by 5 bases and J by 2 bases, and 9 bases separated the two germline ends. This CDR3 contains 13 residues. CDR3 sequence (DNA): TGTGCCTGGGGGCGAAGGACTAATGAAAAACTGTTTTTT. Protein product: CAWGRRTNEKLFF.

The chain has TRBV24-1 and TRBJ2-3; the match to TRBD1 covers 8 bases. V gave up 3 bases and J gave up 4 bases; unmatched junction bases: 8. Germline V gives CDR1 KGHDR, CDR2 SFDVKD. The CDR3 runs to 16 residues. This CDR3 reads CATSDSRGLEADTQYF. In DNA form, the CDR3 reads TGTGCCACCAGTGATAGCAGGGGGCTCGAGGCAGATACGCAGTATTTT.